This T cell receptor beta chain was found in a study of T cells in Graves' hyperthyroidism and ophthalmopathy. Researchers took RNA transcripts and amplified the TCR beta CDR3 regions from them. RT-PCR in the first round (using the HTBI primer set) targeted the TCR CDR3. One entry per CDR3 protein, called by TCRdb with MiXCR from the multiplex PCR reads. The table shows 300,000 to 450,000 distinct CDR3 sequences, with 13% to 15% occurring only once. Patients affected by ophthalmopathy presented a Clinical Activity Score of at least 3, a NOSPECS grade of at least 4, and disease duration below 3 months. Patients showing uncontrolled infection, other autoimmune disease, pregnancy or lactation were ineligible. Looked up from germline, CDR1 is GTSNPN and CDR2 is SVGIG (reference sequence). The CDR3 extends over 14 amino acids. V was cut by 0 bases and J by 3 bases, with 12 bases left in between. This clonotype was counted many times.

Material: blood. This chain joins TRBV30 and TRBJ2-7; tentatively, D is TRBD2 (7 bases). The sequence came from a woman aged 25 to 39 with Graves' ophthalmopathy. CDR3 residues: CAWSVLGGDYEQYF. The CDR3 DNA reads TGTGCCTGGAGTGTATTAGGGGGGGACTACGAGCAGTACTTC.